Sequencing of this T cell receptor beta chain was carried out in a study of circulating and synovial CD4+ cells in juvenile arthritis. Study observations and caveats: CPL and bulk CD4 samples differed at least tenfold in T cell genomes.

Clones were read by immunoSEQ multiplex PCR, and TCRdb kept only the in-frame ones, dropping some. Counted here are tens of thousands of clones, 85% to 95% occurring once; the ten biggest clones make up 0.7%. Of note for this clone: What it binds is not known.

Germline CDR1 SGHAT, CDR2 FQNNGV. Trimming at V came to 6 bases and at J to 5 bases, leaving 5 bases not matched to a gene. The CDR3 is made up of 15 amino acids. Material for sequencing was CD4+ T cells from blood. V usage is TRBV11-2 and J usage is TRBJ2-1; 12 nucleotides match TRBD2. The clonotype was recovered from a human donor with juvenile idiopathic arthritis. CDR3 protein: CASRRLAGVNNEQFF. The CDR3 DNA reads TGTGCCAGCAGGAGACTAGCGGGGGTTAACAATGAGCAGTTCTTC.